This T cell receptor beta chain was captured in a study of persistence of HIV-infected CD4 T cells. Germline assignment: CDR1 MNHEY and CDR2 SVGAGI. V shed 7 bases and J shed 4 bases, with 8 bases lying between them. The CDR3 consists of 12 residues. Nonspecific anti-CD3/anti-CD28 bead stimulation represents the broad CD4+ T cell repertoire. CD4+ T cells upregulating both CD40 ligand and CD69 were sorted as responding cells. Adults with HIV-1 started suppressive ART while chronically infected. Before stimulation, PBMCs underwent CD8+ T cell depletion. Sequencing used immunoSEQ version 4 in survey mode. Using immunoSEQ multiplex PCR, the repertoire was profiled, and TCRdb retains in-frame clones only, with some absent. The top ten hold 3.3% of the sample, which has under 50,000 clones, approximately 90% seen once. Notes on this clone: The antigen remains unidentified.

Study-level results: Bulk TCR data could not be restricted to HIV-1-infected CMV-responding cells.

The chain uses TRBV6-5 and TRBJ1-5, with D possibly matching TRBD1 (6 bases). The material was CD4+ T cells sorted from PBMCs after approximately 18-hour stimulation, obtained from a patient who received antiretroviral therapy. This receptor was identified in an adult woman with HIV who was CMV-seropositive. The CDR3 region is CASTGENQPQHF. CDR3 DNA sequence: TGTGCCAGCACAGGGGAAAATCAGCCCCAGCATTTT.